The 7 T cell receptor beta chains below were found in one sample sequenced in a study of blood T cell repertoires in COVID-19. Data came from immunoSEQ multiplex PCR; TCRdb stores just in-frame clones and leaves some out. This table holds about 340,000 clones, just over 85% found once. Input material: PBMCs or T cells enriched from blood (not recorded which). The receptors come from a woman in her forties with acute COVID-19.

This sequence joins TRBV4-2 and TRBJ1-2, with 7 bases identical to TRBD1. The CDR3 is made up of 15 amino acids. Germline loops: CDR1 LGHNA, CDR2 YNFKEQ. Losses at the gene ends were 1 base for V and 5 bases for J; bases not matched to a gene: 7. The CDR3, as DNA: TGTGCCAGCAGCCAAGGGGGGACAGAAATATATGGCTACACCTTC. This encodes CASSQGGTEIYGYTF.

This clone was seen ten or more times. V gene TRBV5-4 combines with J gene TRBJ2-1; 8 bases are shared with TRBD2. From germline, CDR1 is SGHNT and CDR2 YYREEE (reference sequence). CDR3 size: 13 residues. The ends lost 1 base at V and 13 bases at J; junction bases unmatched: 7. The CDR3 DNA reads as TGTGCCAGCAGCTTGACCCGGGGGGGGGCTCAGTTCTTC. Amino acids: CASSLTRGGAQFF. The full variable domain, completed using reference TRBV5-4 and TRBJ2-1, is ETGVTQSPTHLIKTRGQQVTLRCSSQSGHNTVSWYQQALGQGPQFIFQYYREEENGRGNFPPRFSGLQFPNYSSELNVNALELDDSALYLCASSLTRGGAQFFGPGTRLTVL.

J is TRBJ2-2 and V is TRBV9; the D is unclear. The CDR3 length is 13 residues. Per germline, CDR1 SGDLS and CDR2 YYNGEE. V gave up 3 bases and J gave up 5 bases, with 8 bases separating them. CDR3 DNA sequence: TGTGCCAGCAGCGCCCCTATTACCGGGGAGCTGTTTTTT. This gives the protein CASSAPITGELFF.

The rearrangement links TRBV6-5 to TRBJ1-5; 7 positions agree with TRBD1. Germline assignment: CDR1 MNHEY and CDR2 SVGAGI. CDR3 length: 14 amino acids. The V gene end was trimmed by 10 bases and the J gene end by 6 bases; junction bases not matched to a gene: 12. CDR3 bases: TGTGCCACCACACGGGACAGAGGAGGTCAGCCCCAGCATTTT. Residues: CATTRDRGGQPQHF.

The chain uses TRBV28 and TRBJ2-2, with 15 positions matching TRBD2. V lost 5 bases to trimming and J lost 4 bases; unmatched junction nucleotides: 8. CDR1 and CDR2 (germline): MDHEN, SYDVKM. The CDR3 loop spans 18 amino acids. The CDR3 is CASSPGLAGGRGTGELFF. CDR3 sequence (DNA): TGTGCCAGCAGTCCGGGACTAGCGGGAGGTCGGGGCACCGGGGAGCTGTTTTTT.

The sample holds one count of this clone. The chain is built from TRBV5-8 and TRBJ2-7, with TRBD1 matching 10 bases. The CDR3 length is 15 residues. After removal of 1 base from V and 0 bases from J, the junction contained 1 base not matched to a gene. CDR1 and CDR2 (germline): SGHTS, YDEGEE. CDR3 DNA sequence: TGTGCCAGCAGCTTGAGGGACAGGGGCTCCTACGAGCAGTACTTC. This codes for CASSLRDRGSYEQYF.

The chain combines TRBV6-6 with TRBJ2-3, with D hard to call. The CDR3 totals 11 residues. CDR1 is MNHNY and CDR2 is SVGAGI in the germline V gene (reference sequence). Between the trimmed V and J ends, which lost 6 bases and 3 bases, there was a span of 4 bases. CDR3 coding DNA: TGTGCCAGCAGGCGTACAGATACGCAGTATTTT. It specifies CASRRTDTQYF.